This T cell receptor beta chain was sequenced for a study of human T cells and chemical hapten exposure (dated by TCRdb to about 2021). For context, the study as a whole: For sensitization, 2% DPC in acetone was applied to a 2 cm by 2 cm area of upper inner arm skin. Patients additionally received weekly therapeutic DPC doses to the scalp throughout the roughly 25-week study period. Patch testing was performed on the upper back with Finn chambers containing 0.01% DPC, and the patch tests were scored after 6 days according to International Contact Dermatitis Research Group standards. The mostly female patient cohort included alopecia areata with under or over 50% scalp involvement, alopecia totalis and alopecia universalis. Libraries were combined into a pool for sequencing, and differences in TCR yield between samples came mainly from small differences in library volumes within the pool. Peripheral blood TCR repertoire changes were tracked in vivo in alopecia patients during primary and secondary sensitization to the hapten diphenylcyclopropenone (DPC). Blood samples were taken from patients before sensitization (week 0) and at 2, 6 and about 24 weeks after DPC sensitization. Blood for TCR sequencing was provided by twenty-nine alopecia patients at one to four time points (pre-sensitization, 2, 6 and 24 weeks).

Broad study findings and their caveats: After repeated subsampling, changes were observed in the strength of the expansion versus patch-test correlation and in the threshold at which the correlation became significant. Because every patient had alopecia, a presumed autoimmune disease, the patients' immune response might differ from that of healthy individuals. Compared with pre-sensitization or healthy control sets, expanded TCRs formed significantly more large CDR3 similarity clusters, which is consistent with antigen-driven responses. Patch test score correlated positively with the number of PT1 expanded TCRs, reaching significance at thresholds 8, 16 and 32 but not at 4. No change with DPC sensitization was found in the number of TCRs above 1 in 1000 frequency, and no evidence of global repertoire structure alterations was found.

The germline V gene yields SQVTM for CDR1 and ANQGSEA for CDR2. The CDR3 has 14 amino acids, counting the end cysteine and phenylalanine. Only the CDR3 part of the read is kept: 42 bases, read in frame from the first base. The trim is 1 base for V and 3 bases for J, with a gap of 11 bases between the germline ends. The sample's time point, from its label and the paper: patch test 1, 2 weeks after DPC sensitization. The treatment or condition label, read with the paper, signifies: therapeutic diphenylcyclopropenone sensitization with weekly scalp DPC. At every patch-test visit, the blood draw took place before the patch test was put on. Patients were considered eligible if aged 18 to 70, diagnosed with alopecia and deemed suitable for DPC therapy, and patients were excluded if pregnant. Total RNA was extracted from unfractionated whole blood that had been collected in Tempus Blood RNA tubes. This clonotype was detected many times. Its antigen is still unknown. Base qualities are missing; no much larger clone stands one base away.

The library was built by means of RACE. The reads were generated on a NextSeq 500. During library preparation, unique molecular identifiers were attached to individual cDNA molecules so that TCRs could be counted quantitatively and reproducibly. Each blood RNA sample was used to sequence both TCR alpha and TCR beta chains. Per the source publication's procedure: The median number of TCRs per sample was approximately 93,000, ranging from about 23,224 to 700,000. The Decombinator software suite was used to annotate the V, J and CDR3 of the TCR reads. To make PS versus PT1 abundance plots, every sample was subsampled to the same number of TCRs (28,000). TCRs were defined as expanded if absent before sensitization and observed at least eight times at the 2-week time point. TCRdb ran its own pipeline on the public reads, namely fastp trimming at Q25 and MiXCR clone calling, and kept in-frame beta chains. Identical CDR3 protein sequences are pooled into one entry, listed with their most common genes and DNA. The V and J calls here are based on TCRdb, not the publication. Counted in this sample were some 340,000 distinct CDR3 sequences; 6% to 8.5% of them appeared once. Of the sample, roughly 7.9% is held by the ten largest clones.

The sequence derives from a woman between 18 and 29 years old with alopecia areata. Some clones in this sample may be carry-over from other donors' samples. The rearrangement joined TRBV29-1 to TRBJ2-3; the D gene assignment is perhaps TRBD1 or TRBD2, with each matching 5 bases. The sequenced sample was whole blood, obtained in connection with sensitization to the hapten diphenylcyclopropenone (DPC). CDR3 reads: CSVEGDHQTDTQYF. The DNA is TGCAGCGTTGAAGGGGACCACCAGACAGATACGCAGTATTTT.